This TCR beta chain was sequenced during a study of cytomegalovirus exposure and HLA in healthy donors. Overall study results and limits: It was taken for granted in presence/absence analyses that sequencing depth across donors was roughly uniform. Many donors carried some public TCRs, although rarity characterized most TCR sequences. It was around 160 TCR beta chains that were listed as cytomegalovirus-associated.

A word on this clone: Its antigen is not known.

V was pared by 3 bases and J by 3 bases, with 12 bases between. The germline V gene encodes CDR1 SGHTA and CDR2 FQGNSA. CDR3 length: 15 amino acids. Nominal health characterized the donors when sampled, though unrecorded immune exposures were likely. The PCR contained 60 Vbeta and 13 Jbeta primers. Here immunoSEQ multiplex PCR was the method, and the copy in TCRdb shows in-frame clones only, minus some. The sample includes approximately 130,000 clones, 70% to 80% seen only once; the top ten take approximately 2.6%. J is TRBJ2-4 and V is TRBV7-2; D may be TRBD2 (5 bases). The sample comprised PBMCs. The TCR comes from a human donor in good health. The CDR3 sequence: CASSFQAGDKNIQYF. CDR3 DNA sequence: TGTGCCAGCAGCTTCCAAGCCGGGGACAAAAACATTCAGTACTTC.